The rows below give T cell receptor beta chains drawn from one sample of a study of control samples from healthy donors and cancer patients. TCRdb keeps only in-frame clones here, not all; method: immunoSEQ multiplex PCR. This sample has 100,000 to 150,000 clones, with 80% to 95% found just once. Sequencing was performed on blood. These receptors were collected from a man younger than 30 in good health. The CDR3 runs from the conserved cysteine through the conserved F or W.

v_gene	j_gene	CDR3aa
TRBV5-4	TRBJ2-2	CASGGLTNTGELFF
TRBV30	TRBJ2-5	CAWSATTETQYF
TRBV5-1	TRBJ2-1	CASSLAPSGGYNEQFF
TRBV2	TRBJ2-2	CASSEATGNRVGELFF
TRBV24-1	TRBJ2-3	CATSDFSASGSDTQYF
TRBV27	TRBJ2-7	CASSLNTDYEQYF
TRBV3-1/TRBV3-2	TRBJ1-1	CASSRRDSWENTEAFF
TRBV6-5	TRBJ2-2	CASSYPAGLTGELFF
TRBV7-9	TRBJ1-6	CASSLGQDRSPLHF
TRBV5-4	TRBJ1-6	CASSSGGRSRLAPLHF
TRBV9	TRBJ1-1	CASSSTGAGTEAFF
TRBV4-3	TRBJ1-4	CASSQARGTGDEKLFF
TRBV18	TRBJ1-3	CASSQGYGNTIYF
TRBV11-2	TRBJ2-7	CASGDSSYEQYF
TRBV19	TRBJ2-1	CASRNTGLAGYNEQFF
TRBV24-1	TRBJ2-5	CATSGSTPDSQYF
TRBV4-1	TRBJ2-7	CASSQLFGVLSSYEQYF